This T cell receptor (beta chain) was documented in a study of T cells in Graves' hyperthyroidism and ophthalmopathy. The source material, RNA transcripts, was used to amplify TCR beta CDR3 regions. The HTBI primer set drove a first-round RT-PCR of the TCR CDR3. Each CDR3 protein gets one entry after TCRdb re-called the multiplex PCR reads with MiXCR. The table includes about 320,000 distinct CDR3 sequences, roughly 17% detected once. Points from the study as a whole: Separating ophthalmopathy from stable hyperthyroidism was achieved by a 13 V-J model.

Germline CDR1 reads MNHNY; CDR2 reads SVGAGI (reference sequence). This CDR3 contains 14 residues. Trimming shortened V by 2 bases and J by 1 base, and 8 bases separated the two germline ends. Ten or more counts support this clonotype. The antigen remains unidentified. The chain uses TRBV6-6 and TRBJ1-1; unclear D gene. Sequenced material: blood. This clonotype originated in a man under 40 with Graves' hyperthyroidism. The CDR3 sequence: CASSYLDSNTEAFF. The CDR3 region has the DNA TGTGCCAGCAGTTACCTCGACTCGAACACTGAAGCTTTCTTT.